One and the same sample provided the 21 T cell receptor beta chains below, sequenced in a study of blood T cell repertoires in COVID-19. Clones were read by immunoSEQ multiplex PCR, and TCRdb kept only the in-frame ones, dropping some. The data show a few hundred thousand clones, 88% seen once. The sequenced material came from peripheral blood. These TCRs come from a woman in her 50s with COVID-19, enrolled during active disease.

The V gene is TRBV29-1, the J gene TRBJ2-3; 9 bases line up with TRBD2. CDR1 and CDR2 from the germline V gene are SQVTM and ANQGSEA. With 6 bases clipped from V and 4 bases from J, the junction kept 5 bases outside the gene matches. This CDR3 region has 13 residues. CDR3 sequence (DNA): TGCAGCGTCCAAGCGGGGGGATCAGATACGCAGTATTTT. Translated, it gives CSVQAGGSDTQYF.

The gene calls are TRBV5-1 and TRBJ2-7; 7 nucleotides line up with TRBD1. Trimming removed 0 bases from V and 1 base from J; junction bases left unmatched: 4. The CDR3 extends over 15 amino acids. Germline assignment: CDR1 SGHRS and CDR2 YFSETQ. The chain's CDR3 is CASSLVPGGSYEQYF. CDR3 in DNA: TGCGCCAGCAGCTTGGTGCCAGGGGGTTCCTACGAGCAGTACTTC.

CDR3 in DNA: TGCAGCGTTGTAACAGGGAAAACTGAAGCTTTCTTT. Protein product: CSVVTGKTEAFF. The chain joins TRBV29-1 to TRBJ1-1, with a possible D match to TRBD1 (6 bases). CDR3 length: 12 amino acids. V shed 4 bases and J shed 5 bases, with 11 bases lying between them. Germline V CDR1 and CDR2: SQVTM, ANQGSEA. The complete variable domain, with remaining parts taken from reference TRBV29-1 and TRBJ1-1, reads SAVISQKPSRDICQRGTSLTIQCQVDSQVTMMFWYRQQPGQSLTLIATANQGSEATYESGFVIDKFPISRPNLTFSTLTVSNMSPEDSSIYLCSVVTGKTEAFFGQGTRLTVV.

The chain couples TRBV6-5 to TRBJ2-1; possible D gene TRBD2, 7 bases. Germline V gene data show CDR1 as MNHEY and CDR2 as SVGAGI. This CDR3 spans 14 amino acids. V was shortened by 3 bases and J by 10 bases, with 16 bases between the two germline ends. The CDR3 spells CASSYGGARDEQFF. CDR3 sequence (DNA): TGTGCCAGCAGTTATGGGGGGGCGAGGGACGAGCAGTTCTTC.

This chain joins TRBV11-3 and TRBJ1-3; D unclear. The CDR3 covers 15 residues. The germline V gene has CDR1 SGHNT and CDR2 YENEEA. V lost 0 bases, J lost 0 bases, and 6 bases lay in between. CDR3 residues: CASSLDSGSGNTIYF. In nucleotides, the CDR3 is TGTGCCAGCAGCTTAGATTCGGGCTCTGGAAACACCATATATTTT.

The genes are TRBV5-1 and TRBJ2-3; D possibly corresponds to TRBD2 (6 bases). This CDR3 has 16 residues. The germline gives CDR1 SGHRS, CDR2 YFSETQ. V gave up 2 bases and J gave up 0 bases, with 13 bases separating them. The CDR3 protein is CASSLNRGGSTDTQYF. CDR3 in DNA: TGCGCCAGCAGCTTAAATCGTGGGGGGAGCACAGATACGCAGTATTTT.

The J gene is TRBJ2-7, the V gene TRBV28, with TRBD2 matching over 8 bases. V was clipped by 6 bases and J by 0 bases; unmatched bases: 4. This CDR3 spans 14 amino acids. CDR1 and CDR2 from the germline V gene are MDHEN and SYDVKM. The CDR3 protein is CASRAGGDSYEQYF. CDR3 sequence (DNA): TGTGCCAGCAGGGCGGGGGGCGACTCCTACGAGCAGTACTTC.

This chain uses TRBV12-3 or TRBV12-4 with TRBJ1-2; possibly TRBD1 for D (6 bases). The CDR3 runs 13 residues. V was pared by 5 bases and J by 8 bases, with 15 bases between. The CDR3 sequence: CASSPYRERGYTF. Here the CDR3 DNA reads TGTGCCAGCAGTCCCTACAGGGAGAGAGGCTACACCTTC.

J is TRBJ2-3 and V is TRBV3-1 (or the pseudogene TRBV3-2); 8 nucleotides align to TRBD2. The CDR3 length is 17 residues. J was trimmed by 0 bases and V by 4 bases; bases with no gene match: 9. Germline V gene data show CDR1 as LGHDT and CDR2 as YNNKEL (reference sequence). CDR3 sequence reads: CASSPVGRGESTDTQYF. Written as DNA, the CDR3 is TGTGCCAGCAGCCCCGTGGGGCGGGGGGAGAGCACAGATACGCAGTATTTT.

The chain has TRBV12-3 or TRBV12-4 and TRBJ2-7; D ambiguous. V was trimmed by 5 bases and J by 1 base, leaving 3 bases between them. The CDR3 loop spans 11 amino acids. The DNA of the CDR3 is TGTGCCAGCAGTGTATCCTACGAGCAGTACTTC. Amino acids: CASSVSYEQYF.

The V call is TRBV30, the J call TRBJ1-3; D uncertain. Germline V CDR1 and CDR2: GTSNPN, SVGIG (reference sequence). Trimming cost V 4 bases and J 0 bases, with 7 bases left between them. The CDR3 is made up of 13 amino acids. The CDR3 reads CAWKRVSGNTIYF. The CDR3 region has the DNA TGTGCCTGGAAGAGGGTCTCTGGAAACACCATATATTTT.

The rearrangement joins TRBV18 to TRBJ1-1, with D perhaps matching TRBD1 (6 bases). CDR3 length: 15 amino acids. V lost 8 bases to trimming and J lost 0 bases, with 16 bases between them. Per germline, CDR1 KGHSH and CDR2 LQKENI. CDR3 bases: TGTGCCAGCACGGGACAATTAACATTGAACACTGAAGCTTTCTTT. The encoded protein is CASTGQLTLNTEAFF.

The chain joins TRBV7-9 to TRBJ2-7; 7 positions match TRBD1. Germline values: CDR1 SEHNR, CDR2 FQNEAQ (reference sequence). Germline trimming cut 5 bases from V and 6 bases from J; bases unmatched to any gene: 4. This CDR3 has 12 residues. The CDR3 is CASSKTGIEQYF. DNA of the CDR3: TGTGCCAGCAGCAAGACAGGGATCGAGCAGTACTTC. Combining the CDR3 with reference TRBV7-9 and TRBJ2-7 gives the whole variable domain DTGVSQNPRHKITKRGQNVTFRCDPISEHNRLYWYRQTLGQGPEFLTYFQNEAQLEKSRLLSDRFSAERPKGSFSTLEIQRTEQGDSAMYLCASSKTGIEQYFGPGTRLTVT.

The chain couples TRBV6-1 to TRBJ2-1, with 9 bases fitting TRBD2. The germline CDR1 and CDR2 sequences are MNHNS and SASEGT. This CDR3 is built from 16 residues. V trimming: 2 bases; J trimming: 2 bases; junction bases outside the gene matches: 4. The CDR3 region has the DNA TGTGCCAGCAGTGAATTAGCGGGGGTCACCTACAATGAGCAGTTCTTC. This translates into CASSELAGVTYNEQFF.

V is TRBV5-1 and J is TRBJ2-1, with 13 bases that match TRBD2. This CDR3 has 18 residues. CDR1 SGHRS and CDR2 YFSETQ come from the germline V gene. The V and J ends lost 0 bases and 5 bases, in that order; junction bases with no gene match: 8. CDR3 in amino acids: CASSLGQSGTSGDNEQFF. The CDR3 DNA reads TGCGCCAGCAGCTTGGGGCAGTCCGGGACTAGCGGGGACAATGAGCAGTTCTTC.

The CDR3 region is CASSLERGNYGYTF. CDR3 sequence (DNA): TGTGCCAGCAGCTTAGAAAGGGGTAACTATGGCTACACCTTC. The chain couples TRBV7-2 to TRBJ1-2, with D possibly being TRBD1 (5 bases). Trimming pared 1 base from V and 1 base from J, leaving 7 bases between. CDR3 length equals 14 residues. Germline CDR1 and CDR2: SGHTA and FQGNSA. Supplemented by reference TRBV7-2 and TRBJ1-2, the full variable domain reads GAGVSQSPSNKVTEKGKDVELRCDPISGHTALYWYRQSLGQGLEFLIYFQGNSAPDKSGLPSDRFSAERTGGSVSTLTIQRTQQEDSAVYLCASSLERGNYGYTFGSGTRLTVV.

The J gene is TRBJ2-1, the V gene TRBV27; D may be TRBD1 (5 bases). Trimming pared 2 bases from V and 4 bases from J, leaving 9 bases between. The CDR3 runs to 14 residues. The V gene's germline CDR1 is MNHEY and CDR2 SMNVEV (reference sequence). CDR3 in DNA: TGTGCCAGCAGTTTAGGCAGGGCATACAATGAGCAGTTCTTC. Protein product: CASSLGRAYNEQFF.

The chain carries TRBV5-5 and TRBJ2-7; 8 bases map to TRBD1. The CDR3 consists of 15 residues. Trimming at V came to 2 bases and at J to 7 bases, leaving 11 bases not matched to a gene. Germline CDR1 is SGHKS and CDR2 is YYEKEE (reference sequence). The CDR3 loop reads CASSFRQGASGEQYF. In DNA form, the CDR3 reads TGTGCCAGCAGCTTTAGGCAGGGGGCGTCAGGAGAGCAGTACTTC.

The table lists this clone with a count of one. J is TRBJ2-5 and V is TRBV24-1; D is possibly TRBD1 (6 bases). The CDR3 loop spans 15 amino acids. Trimming removed 4 bases at V and 2 bases at J, with 13 bases between. Germline CDR1 KGHDR, CDR2 SFDVKD. The CDR3 sequence is CATSDRGVGQETQYF. DNA of the CDR3: TGTGCCACCAGTGACAGGGGTGTAGGGCAAGAGACCCAGTACTTC.

This sequence joins TRBV6-5 and TRBJ1-5, with no clear D. The length of the CDR3 is 14 residues. Germline V gives CDR1 MNHEY, CDR2 SVGAGI. Trimming pared 6 bases from V and 0 bases from J, leaving 9 bases between. The CDR3 DNA sequence: TGTGCCAGCAGGGGAGTTTATAGCAATCAGCCCCAGCATTTT. Protein: CASRGVYSNQPQHF.

The chain is built from TRBV14 and TRBJ2-1; D gene ambiguous. Germline V gene data show CDR1 as SGHDN and CDR2 as FVKESK. V lost 1 base and J 5 bases, leaving 6 bases between the germline ends. The CDR3 extends over 13 amino acids. CDR3 coding DNA: TGTGCCAGCAGCCAAGGCCAGAACAATGAGCAGTTCTTC. Translation gives CASSQGQNNEQFF.